This TCR beta chain originates from a study of CD8+ T cells in alopecia areata. General study results and limits: Scalp and blood samples kept many expanded lesional clones throughout tofacitinib.

Of note for this clone: Its antigen remains unidentified.

The sequencing template was cDNA reverse transcribed from extracted RNA. Assay: immunoSEQ multiplex PCR; the TCRdb copy retains only in-frame clones and omits some. The sample contains 150,000 to 200,000 clones, 55% to 70% of which appear only once. As to treatment: oral pan-JAK inhibitor, 5-10 mg twice daily. V shed 3 bases and J 7 bases; nucleotides not matched to a gene: 5. Germline V lookup: CDR1 MGHRA, CDR2 YSYEKL. CDR3 size: 14 residues. The rearrangement joins TRBV4-1 to TRBJ2-5; 10 bases map to TRBD1. The receptor's source is a human donor with alopecia areata. The sequencing used CD4+ T cells sorted from blood, collected at week 4, from a patient treated with tofacitinib. CDR3 in amino acids: CASSHPGQGSTQYF. Written as DNA, the CDR3 is TGCGCCAGCAGCCACCCGGGACAGGGGTCGACCCAGTACTTC.